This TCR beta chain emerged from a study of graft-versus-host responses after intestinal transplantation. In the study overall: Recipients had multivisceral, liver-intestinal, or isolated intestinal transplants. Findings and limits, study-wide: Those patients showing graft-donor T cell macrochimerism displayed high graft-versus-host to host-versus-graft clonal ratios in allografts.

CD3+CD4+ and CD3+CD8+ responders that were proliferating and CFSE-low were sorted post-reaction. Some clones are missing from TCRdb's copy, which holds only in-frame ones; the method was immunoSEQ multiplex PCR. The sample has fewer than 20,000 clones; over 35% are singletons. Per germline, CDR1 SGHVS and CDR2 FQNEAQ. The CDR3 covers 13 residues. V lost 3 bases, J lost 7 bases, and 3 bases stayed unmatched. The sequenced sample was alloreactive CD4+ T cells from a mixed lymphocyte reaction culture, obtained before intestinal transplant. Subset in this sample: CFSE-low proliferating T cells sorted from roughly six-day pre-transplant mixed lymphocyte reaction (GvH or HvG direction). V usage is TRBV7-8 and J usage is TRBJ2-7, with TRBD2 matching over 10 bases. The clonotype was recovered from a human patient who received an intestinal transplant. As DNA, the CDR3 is TGTGCCAGCAGCTTTAGCGGGGGGAGGGAGCAGTACTTC. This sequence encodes CASSFSGGREQYF.